This record covers a single TCR beta chain. The sample belongs to a study of OX40 agonist ivuxolimab in advanced cancers. Looking at the study overall: Partial responses were seen in three patients, one with hepatocellular carcinoma and two with cutaneous melanoma.

The table came from immunoSEQ multiplex PCR; TCRdb's copy has only in-frame clones and leaves some out. The data contain tens of thousands of clones, 70% to 90% of them seen just once; the ten biggest clones take up less than 1.1%. Germline V gives CDR1 MDHEN, CDR2 SYDVKM. The CDR3 loop spans 15 amino acids. J was trimmed by 4 bases and V by 5 bases; bases with no gene match: 10. This chain joins TRBV28 and TRBJ1-2, with TRBD1 matching 7 bases. Sequenced here: CD4+ or CD8+ T cells sorted from blood, sampled in a trial of the OX40 agonist ivuxolimab. The TCR comes from an adult with an advanced solid tumor such as melanoma, head and neck, liver or kidney cancer. The CDR3 DNA sequence: TGTGCCAGCAGTCCATCCGGGACAGCCACCTATGGCTACACCTTC. It specifies CASSPSGTATYGYTF.